Following are 10 T cell receptor beta chains from one sample sequenced in a study of cytomegalovirus exposure and HLA in healthy donors. This PCR relied on a set of 60 Vbeta primers and 13 Jbeta primers. TCRdb's copy holds only in-frame clones and misses some; the assay was immunoSEQ multiplex PCR. The table has 130,000 to 150,000 clones, 76% seen once. Sequenced sample: PBMCs. These TCRs come from a woman in her thirties or forties in good health and CMV-seronegative.

The chain employs TRBV2 and TRBJ2-7; D gene ambiguous. The CDR3 is 13 residues long. Germline CDR1 reads SNHLY; CDR2 reads FYNNEI. V lost 6 bases and J 2 bases, leaving 11 bases between the germline ends. The CDR3, as DNA: TGTGCCAGCAGAGTTGACCGGGCCTACGAGCAGTACTTC. Translation gives CASRVDRAYEQYF.

The rearrangement links TRBV5-1 to TRBJ2-3, with 9 bases fitting TRBD2. Germline-derived CDR1 and CDR2 are SGHRS and YFSETQ. Losses at the gene ends were 0 bases for V and 4 bases for J; bases not matched to a gene: 12. The CDR3 consists of 18 residues. CDR3 loop: CASSLGLLTSGRADTQYF. The CDR3 coding sequence is TGCGCCAGCAGCTTGGGACTACTGACTAGCGGTCGCGCAGATACGCAGTATTTT. The full variable domain, rest sourced from reference TRBV5-1 and TRBJ2-3, is KAGVTQTPRYLIKTRGQQVTLSCSPISGHRSVSWYQQTPGQGLQFLFEYFSETQRNKGNFPGRFSGRQFSNSRSEMNVSTLELGDSALYLCASSLGLLTSGRADTQYFGPGTRLTVL.

This clone was counted between two and nine times. V is TRBV6-5 and J is TRBJ1-2, with D possibly matching TRBD1 (5 bases). CDR1 is MNHEY, CDR2 SVGAGI, per germline. This CDR3 spans 14 amino acids. The V end was cut by 2 bases, the J end by 1 base, with 8 bases between. The DNA of the CDR3 is TGTGCCAGCAGTTACCAGGGATATAACTATGGCTACACCTTC. Translating gives CASSYQGYNYGYTF.

V is TRBV30 and J is TRBJ1-1; D is unclear. CDR1 and CDR2 from the germline V gene are GTSNPN and SVGIG (reference sequence). This CDR3 has 12 amino acids. Trimming left V 2 bases short and J 1 base short, with 5 bases between. CDR3 in amino acids: CAWSPRNTEAFF. The CDR3 nucleotides read TGTGCCTGGAGTCCCCGGAACACTGAAGCTTTCTTT.

The chain is built from TRBV19 and TRBJ1-1; D ambiguous. There are 13 residues in the CDR3. The germline V gene has CDR1 LNHDA and CDR2 SQIVND (reference sequence). The V gene lost 3 bases and the J gene lost 1 base, with 6 bases spanning the gap. The CDR3 DNA sequence: TGTGCCAGTAGTATTAGGAGGAACACTGAAGCTTTCTTT. Its protein is CASSIRRNTEAFF. Complete variable domain (other parts from reference TRBV19 and TRBJ1-1): DGGITQSPKYLFRKEGQNVTLSCEQNLNHDAMYWYRQDPGQGLRLIYYSQIVNDFQKGDIAEGYSVSREKKESFPLTVTSAQKNPTAFYLCASSIRRNTEAFFGQGTRLTVV.

The chain employs TRBV14 and TRBJ2-7; tentatively, D is TRBD2 (6 bases). Trimming removed 4 bases at V and 5 bases at J, with 9 bases between. The CDR3 consists of 12 residues. The germline V gene has CDR1 SGHDN and CDR2 FVKESK. CDR3 nucleotide sequence: TGTGCCAGCAGCCGTCAGCGGGACGAGCAGTACTTC. It yields the protein CASSRQRDEQYF.

J is TRBJ2-3 and V is TRBV27; the match to TRBD1 covers 8 bases. Germline CDR1 and CDR2: MNHEY and SMNVEV (reference sequence). V gave up 6 bases and J gave up 6 bases; unmatched junction bases: 5. The CDR3 spans 13 residues. CDR3 loop: CASSWTGRDTQYF. The CDR3 nucleotides are TGTGCCAGCAGCTGGACAGGGAGGGATACGCAGTATTTT.

This clone was seen a few times. The gene calls are TRBV5-4 and TRBJ2-2; D is perhaps TRBD1 (6 bases). This CDR3 has 16 amino acids. From germline, CDR1 is SGHNT and CDR2 YYREEE (reference sequence). V was shortened by 2 bases and J by 0 bases, with 11 bases between the two germline ends. The CDR3 loop reads CASSFKRDTNTGELFF. CDR3 coding DNA: TGTGCCAGCAGCTTTAAGAGGGACACGAACACCGGGGAGCTGTTTTTT.

This clone was counted only a few times. J is TRBJ2-7 and V is TRBV6-1, with 13 bases aligning to TRBD2. This CDR3 is 15 amino acids long. CDR1 and CDR2 from the germline V gene are MNHNS and SASEGT. The V gene end was trimmed by 7 bases and the J gene end by 4 bases; junction bases not matched to a gene: 7. The CDR3 reads CASKSLAGGPYEQYF. CDR3 bases: TGTGCCAGCAAGTCACTAGCGGGAGGGCCGTACGAGCAGTACTTC.

The J gene is TRBJ1-2, the V gene TRBV28; D is possibly TRBD1 (5 bases). The V gene's germline CDR1 is MDHEN and CDR2 SYDVKM. The V and J ends lost 7 bases and 8 bases respectively, with 17 bases between them. The CDR3 spans 13 residues. The CDR3 here is CASNPTALKGYTF. CDR3 sequence (DNA): TGTGCCAGCAACCCGACAGCCCTTAAGGGCTACACCTTC.